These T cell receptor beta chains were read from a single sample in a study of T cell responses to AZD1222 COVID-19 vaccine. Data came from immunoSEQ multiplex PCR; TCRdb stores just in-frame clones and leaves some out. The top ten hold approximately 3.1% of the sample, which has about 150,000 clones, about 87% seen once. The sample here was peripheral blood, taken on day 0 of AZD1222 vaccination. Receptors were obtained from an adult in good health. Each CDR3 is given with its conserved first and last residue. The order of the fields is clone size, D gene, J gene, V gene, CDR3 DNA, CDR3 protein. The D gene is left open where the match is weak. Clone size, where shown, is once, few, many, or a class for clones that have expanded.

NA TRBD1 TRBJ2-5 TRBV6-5 TGTGCCAGCAGTTCCCGTGGGACAGGGGGTAGTGAGACCCAGTACTTC CASSSRGTGGSETQYF
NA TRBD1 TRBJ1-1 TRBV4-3 TGCGCCAGCAGCCAAGAAGGGACAGCCAACACTGAAGCTTTCTTT CASSQEGTANTEAFF
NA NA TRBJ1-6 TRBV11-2 TGTGCCAGCAGCTTTTCCGAAACAAAACGATCACCCCTCCACTTT CASSFSETKRSPLHF
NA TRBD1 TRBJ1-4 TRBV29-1 TGCAGCGTCGGACAGGCCCCCAGTCATAATGAAAAACTGTTTTTT CSVGQAPSHNEKLFF
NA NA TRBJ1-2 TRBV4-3 TGCGCCAGCAGCCAAGATCCCGGAGATGGCTACACCTTC CASSQDPGDGYTF
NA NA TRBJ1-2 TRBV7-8 TGTGCCAGCAGCCAAGAGGGTTATGGCTACACCTTC CASSQEGYGYTF
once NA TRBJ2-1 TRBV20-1 TGCAGTGCAAGGTACAATGAGCAGTTCTTC CSARYNEQFF
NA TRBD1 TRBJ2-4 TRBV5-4 TGTGCCAGCAGCTCTGACAGGGGGCATCGCGTGAACATTCAGTACTTC CASSSDRGHRVNIQYF
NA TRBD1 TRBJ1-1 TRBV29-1 TGCAGCGTCCAGAAAGGCGGGACAGGGGATGAAGCTTTCTTT CSVQKGGTGDEAFF
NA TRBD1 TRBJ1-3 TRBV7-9 TGCCAACAGGGGGCAAGGTCTGGAAACACCATATATTTT CQQGARSGNTIYF
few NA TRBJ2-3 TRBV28 TGTGCCAGCAGTTTACAGGGGCCCACAGATACGCAGTATTTT CASSLQGPTDTQYF
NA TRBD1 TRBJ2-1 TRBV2 TGTGCCAGCCCCCCAAGGGGACAGGGGATTCGGGAGCAGTTCTTC CASPPRGQGIREQFF
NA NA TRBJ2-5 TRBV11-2 TGTGCCAGCAGCTTAACTAGGCAAGAGACCCAGTACTTC CASSLTRQETQYF
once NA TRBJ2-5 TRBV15 TGTGCCACCAGCAGAGATTTTTTGCAGGGTAGGGAGACCCAGTACTTC CATSRDFLQGRETQYF
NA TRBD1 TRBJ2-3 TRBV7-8 TGTGCCAGCAGCCCGGGACAGATCACAGATACGCAGTATTTT CASSPGQITDTQYF
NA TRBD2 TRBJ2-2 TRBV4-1 TGCGCCAGCAGCCAAGATCCCGGGCCGGCGGGGGCCGGGGAGCTGTTTTTT CASSQDPGPAGAGELFF
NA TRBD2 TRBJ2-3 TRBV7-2 TGTGCCAGCAGCACGACTAGCTGGAGCACAGATACGCAGTATTTT CASSTTSWSTDTQYF
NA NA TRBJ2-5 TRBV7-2 TGTGCCAGCAGCTTAGGGTGGGGTAACCAAGAGACCCAGTACTTC CASSLGWGNQETQYF
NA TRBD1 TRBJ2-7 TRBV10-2 TGCGCCAGCAGGAGGGGACAGGGGAAAGCGGACGAGCAGTACTTC CASRRGQGKADEQYF
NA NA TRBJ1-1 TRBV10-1 TGCGCCAGCAGCCGGACGTTGAACACTGAAGCTTTCTTT CASSRTLNTEAFF
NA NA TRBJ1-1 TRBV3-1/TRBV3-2 TGTGCCAGCAGCCGGGCAGGGTCGAACACTGAAGCTTTCTTT CASSRAGSNTEAFF
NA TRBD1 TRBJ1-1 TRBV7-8 TGTGCCAGCAGCTTAGGACAGGGCTCGAACACTGAAGCTTTCTTT CASSLGQGSNTEAFF
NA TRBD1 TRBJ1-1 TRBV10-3 TGTGCCATCAGTGAGCTGGGACAGTCGAACACTGAAGCTTTCTTT CAISELGQSNTEAFF
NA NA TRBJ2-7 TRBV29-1 TGCAGCGTCCCCGCCGGGGGCGAGCAGTACTTC CSVPAGGEQYF
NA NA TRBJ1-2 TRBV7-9 TGTGCCAGCAGCTTAGGACAGAACAACTATGGCTACACCTTC CASSLGQNNYGYTF
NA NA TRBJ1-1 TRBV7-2 TGTGCCAGCAGCCCTAGGGTCCCCCGGGTAGGAGAGAACACTGAAGCTTTCTTT CASSPRVPRVGENTEAFF
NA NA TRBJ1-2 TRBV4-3 TGCGCCAGCAGCCAAGCTTGGCGGGGGGCAAGCGGCTACACCTTC CASSQAWRGASGYTF
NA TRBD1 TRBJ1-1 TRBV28 TGTGCCAGCAGTTTCGGACAGGGGAAAGCTTTCTTT CASSFGQGKAFF
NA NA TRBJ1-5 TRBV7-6 TGTGCCAGCAGCTTAGAGGCGAGTCAAACCCCACAGCCCCAGCATTTT CASSLEASQTPQPQHF
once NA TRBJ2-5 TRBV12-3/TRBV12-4 TGTGCCAGCAGCCTGACAGAAGGGGAGACCCAGTACTTC CASSLTEGETQYF
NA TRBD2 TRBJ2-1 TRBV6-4 TGTGCCAGCAGCTACACTAGCGGGGGGGGTGACAATGAGCAGTTCTTC CASSYTSGGGDNEQFF
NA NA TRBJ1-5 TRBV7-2 TGTGCCAGCAGCTTAGGGGGCAGGATTAGCAATCAGCCCCAGCATTTT CASSLGGRISNQPQHF
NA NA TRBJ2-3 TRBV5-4 TGTGCCAGCAGCTTGGATCGGGGTGATACGCAGTATTTT CASSLDRGDTQYF
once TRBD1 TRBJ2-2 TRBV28 TGTGCCAGCTCAGACAGGGGAGGTATTGCCGGGGAGCTGTTTTTT CASSDRGGIAGELFF
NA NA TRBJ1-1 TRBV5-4 TGTGCCAGCAGCCGTAATACAGGGCAGAACACTGAAGCTTTCTTT CASSRNTGQNTEAFF
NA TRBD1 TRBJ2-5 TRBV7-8 TGTGCCACCCTCCGGGACAGGGGCCAAGAGACCCAGTACTTC CATLRDRGQETQYF
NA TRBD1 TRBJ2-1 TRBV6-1 TGTGCCAGCAGTGTTCAACAGGGGAGCTCCTACAATGAGCAGTTCTTC CASSVQQGSSYNEQFF
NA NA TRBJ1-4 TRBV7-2 TGTGCCAGCAGCCCCACAGGAGTTAATGAAAAACTGTTTTTT CASSPTGVNEKLFF
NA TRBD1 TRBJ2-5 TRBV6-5 TGTGCCAGCAGTAGAGACAGGGTGGGAGAGACCCAGTACTTC CASSRDRVGETQYF
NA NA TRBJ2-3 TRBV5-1 TGCGCCAGCAGCAGGTCAGGGGCTAGCACAGATACGCAGTATTTT CASSRSGASTDTQYF
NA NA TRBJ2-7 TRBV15 TGTGCCACCAGCAGAGCCAGAGGAAGCTCCTACGAGCAGTACTTC CATSRARGSSYEQYF
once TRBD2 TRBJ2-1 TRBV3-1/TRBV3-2 TGTGCCAGCAGCCAAGGCGGCCTAGCGGGAAGCTCCTACAATGAGCAGTTCTTC CASSQGGLAGSSYNEQFF
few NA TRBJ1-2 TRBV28 TGTGCCAGCAGTTTATCGTGGGTGGACTATGGCTACACCTTC CASSLSWVDYGYTF
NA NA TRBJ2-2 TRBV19 TGTGCCAGTAGTACGAAGACAGCTACCGGGGAGCTGTTTTTT CASSTKTATGELFF
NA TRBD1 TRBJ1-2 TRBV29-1 TGCAGCATCGGGGACAGGGGATCTAACTATGGCTACACCTTC CSIGDRGSNYGYTF
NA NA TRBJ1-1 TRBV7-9 TGTGCCAGCAGCCTAGGGGACCAGGGAACTGAAGCTTTCTTT CASSLGDQGTEAFF
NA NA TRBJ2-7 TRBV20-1 TGCAGTGCCAGCGACGGCTACGAGCAGTACTTC CSASDGYEQYF
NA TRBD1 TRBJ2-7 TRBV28 TGTGCCAGCAGTTTAGGGACAGGGGGGTCCTCCTACGAGCAGTACTTC CASSLGTGGSSYEQYF
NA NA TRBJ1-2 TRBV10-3 TGTGCCATCAGTGAGGGACGGAGGAACTATGGCTACACCTTC CAISEGRRNYGYTF
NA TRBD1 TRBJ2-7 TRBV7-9 TGTGCCAGCAGCTTTCCGACAGGGGGCACCTACGAGCAGTACTTC CASSFPTGGTYEQYF
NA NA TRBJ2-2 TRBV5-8 TGTGCCAGCAGCACCTCCAGGGTCCCCGGGGAGCTGTTTTTT CASSTSRVPGELFF
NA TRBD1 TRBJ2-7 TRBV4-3 TGCGCCAGCAGCCAAGAAGGGACAGGCTTCTCCGAGCAGTACTTC CASSQEGTGFSEQYF
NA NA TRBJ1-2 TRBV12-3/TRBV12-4 TGTGCCAGCAGTTTAATACAGGGAGGCGGCTACACCTTC CASSLIQGGGYTF
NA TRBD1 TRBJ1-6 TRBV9 TGTGCCAGCAGCTCCAGGACAGGCGACTCACCCCTCCACTTT CASSSRTGDSPLHF
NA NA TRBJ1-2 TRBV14 TGTGCCAGCAGCCCGGGAGGGAATGGCTACACCTTC CASSPGGNGYTF
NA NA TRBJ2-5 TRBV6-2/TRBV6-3 TGTGCCAGCACCCCGGTGGGAGGAGAGACCCAGTACTTC CASTPVGGETQYF
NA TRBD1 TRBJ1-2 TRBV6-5 TGTGCCAGCAGCATTGGACAGGGGGGCCCTTATGGCTACACCTTC CASSIGQGGPYGYTF
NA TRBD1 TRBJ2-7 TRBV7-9 TGTGCCAGCAGCTCGGGACAGGGGGCGCCGAGGCAGTACTTC CASSSGQGAPRQYF
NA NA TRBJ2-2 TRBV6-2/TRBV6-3 TGTGCCAGCAGTTACTTACGGACCGGGGAGCTGTTTTTT CASSYLRTGELFF